The rows below give T cell receptor beta chains drawn from one sample of a study of blood T cell repertoires in COVID-19. Repertoires were generated with immunoSEQ multiplex PCR, while TCRdb's copy carries only in-frame clones and drops some. There are 85,000 to 130,000 clones in the sample; around 90% occur only once, and approximately 5.1% lies in the top ten. The sample taken for sequencing was peripheral blood. The receptors derive from a human donor in a cohort sampled during active COVID-19. CDR3s include the opening cysteine and the closing phenylalanine or tryptophan. Fields, in order: D gene, J gene, clone size, V gene, CDR3 DNA, CDR3 protein. The D gene is left open where the match is weak. Size values are once, few and many counts, or a class for expanded clones, and some rows have none.

TRBD2 | TRBJ2-1 | NA | TRBV5-4 | TGTGCCAGCAGCCAAAGCGGGAAAAATGAGCAGTTCTTC | CASSQSGKNEQFF
TRBD2 | TRBJ2-1 | NA | TRBV5-8 | TGTGCCAGCAGTCAACGGGCTAGCGGGGGTGAGCAGTTCTTC | CASSQRASGGEQFF
NA | TRBJ2-2 | NA | TRBV7-9 | TGTGCCAGCAGCTTAGAACATAACACCGGGGAGCTGTTTTTT | CASSLEHNTGELFF
TRBD1 | TRBJ1-2 | NA | TRBV7-9 | TGTGCCAGCAGCTTACGGGACAGCTATGGCTACACCTTC | CASSLRDSYGYTF
NA | TRBJ2-1 | NA | TRBV28 | TGTGCCAGCAGGGTTACAGGGAGCTCCTACAATGAGCAGTTCTTC | CASRVTGSSYNEQFF
TRBD2 | TRBJ2-3 | NA | TRBV11-3 | TGTGCCAGCAGCTCGACTAGCGGACGCACAGATACGCAGTATTTT | CASSSTSGRTDTQYF
TRBD2 | TRBJ2-1 | NA | TRBV6-1 | TGTGCCAGCAGTGACGGGGGGAGTTGGGAGCAGTTCTTC | CASSDGGSWEQFF
NA | TRBJ1-3 | NA | TRBV6-2/TRBV6-3 | TGTGCCAGCAGTTACGGGGGCTCCGGAAACACCATATATTTT | CASSYGGSGNTIYF
NA | TRBJ1-2 | NA | TRBV2 | TGTGCCAGCAGCGAAAAACGGGGGTCGGAGGGCTACACCTTC | CASSEKRGSEGYTF
TRBD2 | TRBJ2-1 | NA | TRBV27 | TGTGCCAGCAGTTTAGCGGGAGGGGACTACAATGAGCAGTTCTTC | CASSLAGGDYNEQFF
TRBD1 | TRBJ1-5 | NA | TRBV3-1/TRBV3-2 | TGTGCCAGCAGCCAAGAAGGGACAGGGAATCAGCCCCAGCATTTT | CASSQEGTGNQPQHF
NA | TRBJ1-1 | NA | TRBV10-1 | TGCGCCAGCAGTGAGTCGAGAGCGAGGAACACTGAAGCTTTCTTT | CASSESRARNTEAFF
NA | TRBJ2-3 | NA | TRBV7-2 | TGTGCCAGCAGCTTAGTGGGTAGCGGCACAGATACGCAGTATTTT | CASSLVGSGTDTQYF
TRBD1 | TRBJ1-6 | few | TRBV7-8 | TGTGCCAGCAGCTTAAAAAGACAGGGAACACCCCTCCACTTT | CASSLKRQGTPLHF
NA | TRBJ1-2 | NA | TRBV19 | TGTGCCAGTAGCCGACAGAAGGAGTCCTATGGCTACACCTTC | CASSRQKESYGYTF
TRBD2 | TRBJ2-7 | once | TRBV5-6 | TGTGCCAGCAGCCCCGGACTAGCGGGAACCTACGAGCAGTACTTC | CASSPGLAGTYEQYF
NA | TRBJ1-2 | NA | TRBV30 | TGTGCCTGGAGTGTACATTCCACCCCCTATGGCTACACCTTC | CAWSVHSTPYGYTF
NA | TRBJ2-7 | NA | TRBV28 | TGTGCCAGCAGCACCCATAGTAGCGGCTATAGGTACGAGCAGTACTTC | CASSTHSSGYRYEQYF
NA | TRBJ1-6 | NA | TRBV19 | TGTGCCAGTACCCTGGGAGGGTCGAGCCTACTGAATTCACCCCTCCACTTT | CASTLGGSSLLNSPLHF
TRBD1 | TRBJ2-7 | NA | TRBV11-2 | TGTGCCAGCAGCCCCCAGGACAGGGGCCTCTACGAGCAGTACTTC | CASSPQDRGLYEQYF
NA | TRBJ2-7 | NA | TRBV4-2 | TGTGCCAGCAGCCAAGGGAGGGACGGAGCCTACGAGCAGTACTTC | CASSQGRDGAYEQYF
NA | TRBJ1-4 | NA | TRBV9 | TGTGCCAGCAGCGTAGACGGGAGGGGGACTAATGAAAAACTGTTTTTT | CASSVDGRGTNEKLFF
NA | TRBJ2-1 | NA | TRBV18 | TGTGCCAGCTCACCGAAAGAGGATGTTTACAATGAGCAGTTCTTC | CASSPKEDVYNEQFF